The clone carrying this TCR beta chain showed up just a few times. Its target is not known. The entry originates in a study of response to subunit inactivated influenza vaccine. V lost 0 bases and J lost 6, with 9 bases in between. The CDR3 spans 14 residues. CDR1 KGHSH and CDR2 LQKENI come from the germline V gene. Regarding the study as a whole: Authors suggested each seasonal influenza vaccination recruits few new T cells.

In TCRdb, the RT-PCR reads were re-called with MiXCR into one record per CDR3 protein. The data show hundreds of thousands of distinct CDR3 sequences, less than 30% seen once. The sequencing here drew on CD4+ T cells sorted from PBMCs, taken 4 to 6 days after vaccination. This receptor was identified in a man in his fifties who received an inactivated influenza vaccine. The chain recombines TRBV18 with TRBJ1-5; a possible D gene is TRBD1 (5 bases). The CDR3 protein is CASSPPWGTQPQHF. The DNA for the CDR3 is TGTGCCAGCTCACCACCGTGGGGGACTCAGCCCCAGCATTTT.